This T cell receptor (beta chain) was captured by sequencing in a study of blood T cell repertoires in COVID-19 (TCRdb year 2020). Context from the whole study: Samples covering the acute and convalescent phases of COVID-19 were provided by collaborators in the United States, Italy and Spain. Samples were obtained from the ongoing ImmuneRACE study (first 160 participants) and from about 1,300 subjects provided by 6 global collaborators. The dataset comprised deeply sampled blood TCRbeta repertoires from subjects exposed to, actively infected with, or recovered from COVID-19. The material from the prospective study consisted of cDNA or gDNA derived from T cells, B-cell-depleted T cells, or PBMCs. The sample metadata nearly always contained a de-identified subject ID, COVID-19 status, age in years and sex. Where available, HLA class I and class II types were obtained from metadata supplied by the sample provider rather than from assay-based typing. A freely available public database, intended as a resource for researchers studying the immune response to SARS-CoV-2, is where the repertoires were released.

The V end loses 0 bases and the J end loses 1 base, and a stretch of 6 bases separates them. The CDR3 has 14 amino acids, counting the end cysteine and phenylalanine. The only DNA kept is the CDR3, 42 bases in frame from the first base. From a lookup of the germline V gene, CDR1 and CDR2 are MNHEY and SVGAGI. Comment on this clone: No cognate antigen has been identified for it. No base quality information exists; no much larger clone differs at one position.

TCRbeta CDR3 regions were amplified from genomic DNA using the immunoSEQ Assay, a bias-controlled multiplex PCR. The authors processed their data as follows. Within the assay, amplification of reference gene primers was used to estimate how many nucleated cells each sample contained. To quantify the absolute abundance of each unique TCRbeta CDR3 rearrangement, sequence reads were collapsed and filtered. For each sample, productive Simpson clonality was calculated as the square root of Simpson's diversity index over productive rearrangements. The table comes from immuneACCESS by way of TCRdb, which keeps in-frame sequences with V and J called. Part of the clones is missing from these tables; in studies checked, under half for an unresolved V gene and the rest for unknown reasons. The D gene and trimming were derived from the DNA, and the V and J assignments and clone size from that table. This sample is represented by 200,000 to 300,000 clones; roughly 82% of them were singletons. The ten largest clones represent more than 9% of the sample.

The study at large found these results: Clinical and demographic metadata were provided uncurated, with the amount varying by source and participant.

Whole blood was collected in K2EDTA tubes by collaborating institutions according to the institutions' own protocols. Collaborator samples were shipped for TCRbeta analysis as frozen whole blood, isolated PBMCs, or DNA extracted from either sample type. Here the chain combines TRBV6-5 and TRBJ1-1, with no confident D gene call. The clonotype originates from a man older than 75 with acute or convalescent COVID-19. The source material was peripheral blood. The CDR3 reads as follows: CASSYSNRNTEAFF. Read as DNA, the sequence is TGTGCCAGCAGTTACTCGAACAGGAACACTGAAGCTTTCTTT.